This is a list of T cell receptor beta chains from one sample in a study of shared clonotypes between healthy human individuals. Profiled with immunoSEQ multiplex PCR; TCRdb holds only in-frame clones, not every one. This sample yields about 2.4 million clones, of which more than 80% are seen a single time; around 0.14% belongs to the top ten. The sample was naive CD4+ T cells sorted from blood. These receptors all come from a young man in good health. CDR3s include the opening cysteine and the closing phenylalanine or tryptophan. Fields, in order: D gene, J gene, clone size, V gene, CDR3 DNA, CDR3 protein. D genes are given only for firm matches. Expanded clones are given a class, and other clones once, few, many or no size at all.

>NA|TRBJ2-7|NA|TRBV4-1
TGCGCCAGCAGCCAAGAGGGGGGCAGGGTCGCCGAGCAGTACTTC
CASSQEGGRVAEQYF
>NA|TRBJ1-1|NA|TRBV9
TGTGCCAGCACCTCAGGGAGCGGCAATGTGAACACTGAAGCTTTCTTT
CASTSGSGNVNTEAFF
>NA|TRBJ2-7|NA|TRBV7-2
TGTGCCAGCCGACTGAGGGGCTCCTACGAGCAGTACTTC
CASRLRGSYEQYF
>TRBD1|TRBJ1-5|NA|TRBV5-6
TGTGCCAGCAGCCCGAACAGGGGAGGGCCCCAGCATTTT
CASSPNRGGPQHF
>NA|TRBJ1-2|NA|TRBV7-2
TGTGCCAGCAGCCCCGGCGGCGTCTATGGCTACACCTTC
CASSPGGVYGYTF
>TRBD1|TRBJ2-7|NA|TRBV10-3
TGTGCCACAGGGACAGGTAGGGAAGAGCAGTACTTC
CATGTGREEQYF
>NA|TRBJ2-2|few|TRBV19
TGTGCCAGTAGCCCCCTCGTAGTCGGGGAGCTGTTTTTT
CASSPLVVGELFF
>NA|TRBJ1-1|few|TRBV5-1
TGCGCCAGCAGCTTGGATACCGGGGCTGAAGCTTTCTTT
CASSLDTGAEAFF
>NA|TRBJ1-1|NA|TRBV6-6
TGTGCCAGCAGTTACCCGACAGGTGCGGACACTGAAGCTTTCTTT
CASSYPTGADTEAFF
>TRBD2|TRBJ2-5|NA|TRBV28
TGTGCCAGCAGCGGAACTAGCGGAAGGGAGACCCAGTACTTC
CASSGTSGRETQYF
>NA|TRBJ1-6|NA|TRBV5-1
TGCGCCAGCAGCCCTGGTCAGGGAGCGAATTCACCCCTCCACTTT
CASSPGQGANSPLHF
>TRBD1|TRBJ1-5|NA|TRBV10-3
TGTGCCATAGGGACAGGGATCAATCAGCCCCAGCATTTT
CAIGTGINQPQHF
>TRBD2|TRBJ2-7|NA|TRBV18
TGTGCCAGCTCACCAACCGGGACTAAACTATACGAGCAGTACTTC
CASSPTGTKLYEQYF
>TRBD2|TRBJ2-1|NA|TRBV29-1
TGCAGCGCTGGGACTAGCGGGCGGAATGAGCAGTTCTTC
CSAGTSGRNEQFF
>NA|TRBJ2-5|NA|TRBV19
TGTGCCAGTAGTAGCAGACAGGTAAAGGTTGGAGAGACCCAGTACTTC
CASSSRQVKVGETQYF
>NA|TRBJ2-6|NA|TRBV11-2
TGTGCCAGCAGCTTAAGACAGGCGGGGAACTCTGGGGCCAACGTCCTGACTTTC
CASSLRQAGNSGANVLTF
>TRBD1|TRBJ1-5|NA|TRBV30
TGTGCCTGGAGTAACAGGGGAGTGAGTCAGCCCCAGCATTTT
CAWSNRGVSQPQHF
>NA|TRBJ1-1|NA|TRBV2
TGTGCCAGCAGGGCAGAAACTGAAGCTTTCTTT
CASRAETEAFF
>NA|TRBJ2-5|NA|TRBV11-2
TGTGCCAGCAGCTCGGTCCGGGAGCGTTTAGTGGAGACCCAGTACTTC
CASSSVRERLVETQYF
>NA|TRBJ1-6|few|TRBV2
TGTGCCAGCAGTGAATCGAATTCACCCCTCCACTTT
CASSESNSPLHF
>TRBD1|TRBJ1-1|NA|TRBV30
TGTGCCTGGAGTGGCACAGGGGGGTACACTGAAGCTTTCTTT
CAWSGTGGYTEAFF
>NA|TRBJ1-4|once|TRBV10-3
TGTGCCATCAGCCGGACAGTCGTTAATGAAAAACTGTTTTTT
CAISRTVVNEKLFF
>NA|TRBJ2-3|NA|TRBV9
TGTGCCAGCAGCGTAGGGAGAAGACCAAGCACAGATACGCAGTATTTT
CASSVGRRPSTDTQYF
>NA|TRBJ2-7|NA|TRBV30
TGTGCCTGGAGCCGACTAGACGGGGAGCAGTACTTC
CAWSRLDGEQYF
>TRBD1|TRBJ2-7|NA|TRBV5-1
TGCGCCAGCAGCTTGGGGGACAGTACATCCGAGCAGTACTTC
CASSLGDSTSEQYF
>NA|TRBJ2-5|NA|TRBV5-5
TGTGCCAGCAGCTTGGAGGGACCACAAGAGACCCAGTACTTC
CASSLEGPQETQYF
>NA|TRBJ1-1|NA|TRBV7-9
TGTGCCAGCAGCAAACTAGGGTGGGCTGAAGCTTTCTTT
CASSKLGWAEAFF
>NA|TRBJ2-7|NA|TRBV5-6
TGTGCCAGCAGCCCAACCCGGGGTTACGAGCAGTACTTC
CASSPTRGYEQYF
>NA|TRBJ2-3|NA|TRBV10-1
TGCGCCAGCAGTGAGTTTGAGCGGAGGGGCACAGATACGCAGTATTTT
CASSEFERRGTDTQYF
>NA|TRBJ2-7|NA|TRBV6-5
TGTGCCAGCAACGCACAGGGTAATAGGAACGAGCAGTACTTC
CASNAQGNRNEQYF
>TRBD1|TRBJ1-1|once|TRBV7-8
TGTGCCAGCAGCCCGGCGACAGGGCGAACTGAAGCTTTCTTT
CASSPATGRTEAFF
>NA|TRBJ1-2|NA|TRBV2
TGTGCCAGCAGTGAGGCCGAGAACTATGGCTACACCTTC
CASSEAENYGYTF
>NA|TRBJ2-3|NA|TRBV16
TGTGCCAGCAGCCAACTATCCGGGCCGAGGGGCACAGATACGCAGTATTTT
CASSQLSGPRGTDTQYF
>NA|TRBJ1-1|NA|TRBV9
TGTGCCAGCAGCGTAGAGGGGTTCGGGACTTCAAACACTGAAGCTTTCTTT
CASSVEGFGTSNTEAFF
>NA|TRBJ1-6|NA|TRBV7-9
TGTGCCAGCAGCTTAGCCCAGGACGCACCCCTCCACTTT
CASSLAQDAPLHF
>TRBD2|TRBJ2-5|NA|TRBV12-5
TGTGCTAGTGGTACCGGACTAGCGGGAGGAGAGACCCAGTACTTC
CASGTGLAGGETQYF
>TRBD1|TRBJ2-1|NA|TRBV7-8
TGTGCCAGCAGCTTACTAGCCGCGACAGGGTCCTACAATGAGCAGTTCTTC
CASSLLAATGSYNEQFF
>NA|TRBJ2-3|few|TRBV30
TGTGCCTGGAGTGCCACAGATACGCAGTATTTT
CAWSATDTQYF
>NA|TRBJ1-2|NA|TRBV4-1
TGCGCCAGCAGCCAAGTAATGGAGGGGGGCTACACCTTC
CASSQVMEGGYTF
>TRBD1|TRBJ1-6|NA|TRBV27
TGTGCCAGCAGTTTTTGGGGACAGGGGGCTGGGTCACCCCTCCACTTT
CASSFWGQGAGSPLHF
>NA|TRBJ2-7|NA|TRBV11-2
TGTGCCAGCAGCTTAGAGGGGGGCTGGGACACCCGACACGAGCAGTACTTC
CASSLEGGWDTRHEQYF
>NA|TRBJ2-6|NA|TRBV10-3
TGTGCCATCGGGGCAGGGGCTGGGGCCAACGTCCTGACTTTC
CAIGAGAGANVLTF
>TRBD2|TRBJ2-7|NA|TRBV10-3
TGTGCCATCAGTGAGTCCATGGCTAGCGGGAGTCGGGAGCAGTACTTC
CAISESMASGSREQYF
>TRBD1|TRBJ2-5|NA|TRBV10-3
TGTGCCACCGCGGGACAGGAAGAGACCCAGTACTTC
CATAGQEETQYF
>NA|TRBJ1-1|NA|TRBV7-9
TGTGCCAGCAGCTTCCCGCTTGGGTCCACTGAAGCTTTCTTT
CASSFPLGSTEAFF
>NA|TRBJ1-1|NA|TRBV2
TGTGCCAGCAGCGGCTGGCAGAGGGACACTGAAGCTTTCTTT
CASSGWQRDTEAFF
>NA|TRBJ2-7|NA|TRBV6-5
TGTGCCACCCAGGAACAGGGTTCCTCCTACGAGCAGTACTTC
CATQEQGSSYEQYF
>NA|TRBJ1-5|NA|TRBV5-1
TGCGCCAGCAGCTTGGATGCGGGGGGTAGCAATCAGCCCCAGCATTTT
CASSLDAGGSNQPQHF
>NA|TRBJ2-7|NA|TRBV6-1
TGTGCCAGCAGTGGCCGCAGGGGAGGCGAGCAGTACTTC
CASSGRRGGEQYF
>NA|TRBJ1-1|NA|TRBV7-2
TGTGCCAGCAGCTTCGGGGTGTACGGTGAAGCTTTCTTT
CASSFGVYGEAFF
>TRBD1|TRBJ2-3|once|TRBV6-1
TGTGCCAGCAGTGAATGGGGCGGACAGGGGAGAGATACGCAGTATTTT
CASSEWGGQGRDTQYF
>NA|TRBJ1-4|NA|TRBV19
TGTGCCACCTCCGGGGTACTCCGTGAAAAACTGTTTTTT
CATSGVLREKLFF
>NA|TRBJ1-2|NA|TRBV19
TGTGCCAGTAGCGAATACCCATTTGAGTCTGGAGGCTACACCTTC
CASSEYPFESGGYTF
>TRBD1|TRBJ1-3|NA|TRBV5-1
TGCGCCAGCAGCCAGGAACAGGGGGCTGGAAACACCATATATTTT
CASSQEQGAGNTIYF
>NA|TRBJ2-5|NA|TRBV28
TGTGCCACCACCTTTGGAGGGCCCGGTGGGGAGACCCAGTACTTC
CATTFGGPGGETQYF
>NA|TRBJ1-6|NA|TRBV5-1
TGCGCCAGCAGCTTGGATCAAGGGTCCAATTCACCCCTCCACTTT
CASSLDQGSNSPLHF
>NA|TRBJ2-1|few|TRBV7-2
TGTGCCAGCAGCTTAGAACAGGCATCCTACAATGAGCAGTTCTTC
CASSLEQASYNEQFF
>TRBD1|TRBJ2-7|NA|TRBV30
TGTGCCTGGAGGGAAACAGGGGACGAGCAGTACTTC
CAWRETGDEQYF
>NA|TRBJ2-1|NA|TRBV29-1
TGCAGCGTCACCCGACCTAGCGACCGGGCGTCCTACAATGAGCAGTTCTTC
CSVTRPSDRASYNEQFF
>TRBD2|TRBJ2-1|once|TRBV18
TGTGCCAGCTCACTTGGGACTAGCGGGAAGTCCTACAATGAGCAGTTCTTC
CASSLGTSGKSYNEQFF